A single sample is the source of the 32 T cell receptor beta chains below, sequenced in a study of T cell responses to AZD1222 COVID-19 vaccine. Data came from immunoSEQ multiplex PCR; TCRdb stores just in-frame clones and leaves some out. The table has around 91,000 clones, 80% to 95% seen once. The sequenced sample was peripheral blood, obtained 28 days after the second AZD1222 dose. These receptor sequences come from an adult who received the AZD1222 COVID-19 vaccine.

This chain joins TRBV27 and TRBJ1-3, with no clear D. V gave up 5 bases and J gave up 0 bases, with 14 bases separating them. The germline gives CDR1 MNHEY, CDR2 SMNVEV (reference sequence). The CDR3 runs to 16 residues. This chain's CDR3 is CASSPDFPPSGNTIYF. As DNA, the CDR3 is TGTGCCAGCAGTCCCGATTTTCCGCCCTCTGGAAACACCATATATTTT.

The chain uses TRBV14 and TRBJ1-6; D is unclear. The CDR3 is 13 residues long. Germline assignment: CDR1 SGHDN and CDR2 FVKESK. Trimming took off 0 bases at V and 10 bases at J, with 7 bases between the two ends. The CDR3 reads CASSQDLLSPLHF. For the CDR3, the DNA is TGTGCCAGCAGCCAAGATCTATTATCACCCCTCCACTTT.

This chain links TRBV11-3 with TRBJ2-3; either TRBD1 or TRBD2 may supply D (5 bases each). The length of the CDR3 is 16 residues. V dropped 8 bases and J dropped 0 bases, with 18 bases sitting between them. Looked up from germline, CDR1 is SGHNT and CDR2 is YENEEA. CDR3 residues: CASSPFGASSTDTQYF. The CDR3 DNA reads TGTGCCAGCTCCCCTTTCGGGGCTAGTAGCACAGATACGCAGTATTTT. Full variable domain (rest looked up from reference TRBV11-3 and TRBJ2-3): EAGVVQSPRYKIIEKKQPVAFWCNPISGHNTLYWYLQNLGQGPELLIRYENEEAVDDSQLPKDRFSAERLKGVDSTLKIQPAELGDSAVYLCASSPFGASSTDTQYFGPGTRLTVL.

The chain links TRBV3-1 (or the pseudogene TRBV3-2) to TRBJ1-4; TRBD1 is a possible D gene (6 bases). CDR1 and CDR2 (germline): LGHDT, YNNKEL (reference sequence). Trimming took 4 bases from V and 8 from J, leaving 20 bases between them. The CDR3 length is 16 residues. The CDR3 DNA reads as TGTGCCAGCAGCCTGGGACACGGGGCCCATTCGGAAAAACTGTTTTTT. Protein sequence: CASSLGHGAHSEKLFF.

This chain connects TRBV19 to TRBJ1-1, with TRBD1 identical over 8 bases. The CDR3 totals 15 residues. The V segment lost 5 bases and the J segment 5 bases; nucleotides outside the gene matches: 10. The germline CDR1 and CDR2 sequences are LNHDA and SQIVND (reference sequence). In nucleotides, the CDR3 is TGTGCCAGTAGTGACGGACAGGGAGGCAGGACTGAAGCTTTCTTT. Translated: CASSDGQGGRTEAFF.

The chain recombines TRBV9 with TRBJ2-1, with no clear D. V gave up 0 bases and J gave up 9 bases, with 13 bases separating them. The germline V gene has CDR1 SGDLS and CDR2 YYNGEE. The CDR3 sequence is 14 residues long. The CDR3 sequence: CASSVGLDGTEQFF. The CDR3 DNA follows: TGTGCCAGCAGCGTAGGTCTAGACGGCACTGAGCAGTTCTTC.

The V gene is TRBV5-4, the J gene TRBJ2-2; tentative D call: TRBD1 (6 bases). Trimming took off 4 bases at V and 1 base at J, with 11 bases between the two ends. The CDR3 totals 15 residues. Per germline, CDR1 SGHNT and CDR2 YYREEE (reference sequence). CDR3 sequence (DNA): TGTGCCAGCAGCACACAGGGTAGGAACACCGGGGAGCTGTTTTTT. It specifies CASSTQGRNTGELFF.

The V gene is TRBV11-2, the J gene TRBJ2-5; D is possibly TRBD2 (6 bases). The ends were cut back, 5 bases at V and 5 bases at J, with 15 bases in the middle. This CDR3 is built from 14 residues. CDR1 SGHAT and CDR2 FQNNGV come from the germline V gene. CDR3 sequence reads: CASSPRSGGETQYF. CDR3 DNA: TGTGCCAGCAGCCCCCGATCTGGGGGGGAGACCCAGTACTTC.

The J gene is TRBJ2-1, the V gene TRBV18; D not resolved. Germline assignment: CDR1 KGHSH and CDR2 LQKENI. The CDR3 has 15 amino acids. Trimming left V 3 bases short and J 0 bases short, with 9 bases between. The CDR3 loop is CASSPGTPSYNEQFF. CDR3 coding DNA: TGTGCCAGCTCACCGGGAACCCCCTCCTACAATGAGCAGTTCTTC.

CDR3 nucleotides: TGTGCCAGCAGGCTGAACTCTGGAAACACCATATATTTT. Its protein product is CASRLNSGNTIYF. The rearrangement joins TRBV12-3 or TRBV12-4 to TRBJ1-3; D gene unclear. Trimming took 6 bases from V and 0 from J, leaving 6 bases between them. CDR3 length: 13 amino acids.

V is TRBV19 and J is TRBJ1-3; possibly TRBD1 for D (5 bases). Trimming took 7 bases from V and 0 from J, leaving 13 bases between them. Germline V CDR1 and CDR2: LNHDA, SQIVND (reference sequence). The CDR3 has 15 residues. The DNA for the CDR3 is TGTGCCAGTAATCTCCAGGGATCCTCTGGAAACACCATATATTTT. Translated: CASNLQGSSGNTIYF.

This rearrangement joins TRBV5-1 to TRBJ1-1; 7 bases are a match to TRBD1. Trimming at V came to 0 bases and at J to 0 bases, leaving 8 bases not matched to a gene. The CDR3 spans 17 residues. Germline CDR1 and CDR2: SGHRS and YFSETQ. The CDR3 bases are TGCGCCAGCAGCTTGGGAGGACAGGAGACTTTGAACACTGAAGCTTTCTTT. As protein: CASSLGGQETLNTEAFF. The variable domain in full, with the rest retrieved from reference TRBV5-1 and TRBJ1-1, is KAGVTQTPRYLIKTRGQQVTLSCSPISGHRSVSWYQQTPGQGLQFLFEYFSETQRNKGNFPGRFSGRQFSNSRSEMNVSTLELGDSALYLCASSLGGQETLNTEAFFGQGTRLTVV.

This clone was recorded only once. This rearrangement joins TRBV27 to TRBJ1-1; no reliable D call. The CDR3 covers 13 residues. Germline V gene sequence: CDR1 MNHEY, CDR2 SMNVEV (reference sequence). V was shortened by 4 bases and J by 1 base, with 7 bases between the two germline ends. This chain's CDR3 is CASSWGRNTEAFF. In DNA, the CDR3 is TGTGCCAGCAGTTGGGGTCGGAACACTGAAGCTTTCTTT.

The chain combines TRBV18 with TRBJ1-1, with D hard to call. The V and J ends lost 3 bases and 2 bases respectively, with 4 bases between them. Germline values: CDR1 KGHSH, CDR2 LQKENI. There are 12 residues in the CDR3. The CDR3 DNA reads as TGTGCCAGCTCACCGGGAAACACTGAAGCTTTCTTT. This codes for CASSPGNTEAFF.

The rearrangement links TRBV27 to TRBJ1-5; D may be TRBD1 (5 bases). The V end lost 7 bases, the J end lost 6 bases, and 19 bases lay between the germline ends. Germline V lookup: CDR1 MNHEY, CDR2 SMNVEV (reference sequence). There are 15 residues in the CDR3. Here the CDR3 DNA reads TGTGCCAGCACCCCGGGGGGGGAGCTTGGTCAGCCCCAGCATTTT. Translated, it gives CASTPGGELGQPQHF.

The J gene is TRBJ1-5, the V gene TRBV15; D is unclear. CDR1 LNHNV and CDR2 YYDKDF come from the germline V gene (reference sequence). The CDR3 consists of 13 residues. The V end was cut by 2 bases, the J end by 5 bases, with 7 bases between. DNA for the CDR3: TGTGCCACCAGCAGACTGAAGGATCAGCCCCAGCATTTT. It encodes CATSRLKDQPQHF.

V gene TRBV27 combines with J gene TRBJ1-5; TRBD1 matches 8 bases. Trimming at V came to 5 bases and at J to 6 bases, leaving 6 bases not matched to a gene. Per germline, CDR1 MNHEY and CDR2 SMNVEV (reference sequence). CDR3 length: 14 residues. DNA of the CDR3: TGTGCCAGCAGTCCGGACAGGGCAAGTCAGCCCCAGCATTTT. Amino acid sequence: CASSPDRASQPQHF.

The sample holds a few counts of this clone. J is TRBJ2-1 and V is TRBV15; D may be TRBD2 (6 bases). Trimming left V 4 bases short and J 6 bases short, with 22 bases between. Germline loops: CDR1 LNHNV, CDR2 YYDKDF (reference sequence). This CDR3 contains 17 residues. This CDR3 reads CATSKQRRRDSGNEQFF. The CDR3 DNA sequence: TGTGCCACCAGCAAGCAGAGGAGGAGGGATTCTGGCAATGAGCAGTTCTTC.

Only one count was recorded for this clone. The chain recombines TRBV7-2 with TRBJ2-1, with D possibly being TRBD2 (6 bases). Looked up from germline, CDR1 is SGHTA and CDR2 is FQGNSA. Between the trimmed V and J ends, which lost 8 bases and 3 bases, there was a span of 11 bases. This CDR3 has 13 residues. CDR3: CASRAGIYNEQFF. The CDR3 region has the DNA TGTGCCAGCCGTGCGGGAATCTACAATGAGCAGTTCTTC.

The chain has TRBV15 and TRBJ1-5; 9 nucleotides agree with TRBD1. Germline V CDR1 and CDR2: LNHNV, YYDKDF (reference sequence). The CDR3 is 14 amino acids. J gave up 7 bases and V 4 bases, and 5 bases lay outside the gene matches. The CDR3 loop reads CATSTDRGYQPQHF. CDR3 in DNA: TGTGCCACCAGCACTGACAGGGGGTACCAGCCCCAGCATTTT.

The chain uses TRBV5-1 and TRBJ2-3; the match to TRBD1 covers 8 bases. Trimming cost V 4 bases and J 0 bases; bases outside gene matches: 7. The CDR3 consists of 16 residues. Germline CDR1 and CDR2: SGHRS and YFSETQ. CDR3 sequence: CASSPRQGSSTDTQYF. The CDR3 coding sequence is TGCGCCAGCAGCCCCCGACAGGGGTCGAGCACAGATACGCAGTATTTT.

V is TRBV6-2 or TRBV6-3 and J is TRBJ2-5, with D perhaps matching TRBD2 (6 bases). This CDR3 is built from 15 residues. Trimming left V 0 bases short and J 5 bases short, with 13 bases between. Looked up from germline, CDR1 is MNHEY and CDR2 is SVGEGT. The CDR3 sequence is CASSYSGTGPETQYF. In DNA form, the CDR3 reads TGTGCCAGCAGTTACTCCGGGACTGGTCCCGAGACCCAGTACTTC.

CDR3 amino acids: CATPRGGTDGYTF. DNA of the CDR3: TGTGCCACTCCCCGGGGGGGGACTGACGGCTACACCTTC. The V gene is TRBV28, the J gene TRBJ1-2; perhaps TRBD1 as D (5 bases). Germline V gene data show CDR1 as MDHEN and CDR2 as SYDVKM. Trimming pared 10 bases from V and 8 bases from J, leaving 20 bases between. This CDR3 has 13 amino acids.

The count of this clone is one. CDR3 nucleotide sequence: TGTGCCAGCAGCGTTGTCGGAGATACGCAGTATTTT. Translating gives CASSVVGDTQYF. The chain joins TRBV9 to TRBJ2-3, with no clear D. Trimming took off 2 bases at V and 5 bases at J, with 6 bases between the two ends. CDR1 and CDR2 from the germline V gene are SGDLS and YYNGEE. The CDR3 is 12 residues long.

The J gene is TRBJ2-7, the V gene TRBV30; TRBD2 matches at 14 bases. Germline loops: CDR1 GTSNPN, CDR2 SVGIG (reference sequence). This CDR3 has 14 residues. V lost 2 bases to trimming and J lost 8 bases; unmatched junction nucleotides: 5. CDR3 DNA sequence: TGTGCCTGGAGTTGGGGGACTAGCGGGAGAAAGCAGTACTTC. It yields the protein CAWSWGTSGRKQYF.

This chain uses TRBV24-1 with TRBJ2-2; possible D gene TRBD2, 6 bases. The CDR3 spans 15 residues. In germline, CDR1 is KGHDR, CDR2 SFDVKD. V was cut by 5 bases and J by 7 bases, with 16 bases left in between. In DNA form, the CDR3 reads TGTGCCACCAGTGCCTATCGGGAGTTAAGCGGGGAGCTGTTTTTT. Amino acid sequence: CATSAYRELSGELFF.

The gene calls are TRBV9 and TRBJ2-3, with 9 bases identical to TRBD2. CDR1 is SGDLS, CDR2 YYNGEE, per germline. The CDR3 runs to 15 residues. After removal of 3 bases from V and 3 bases from J, the junction contained 5 bases not matched to a gene. CDR3 bases: TGTGCCAGCAGCGCACGGGCGGGAGGGACAGATACGCAGTATTTT. Its translation: CASSARAGGTDTQYF. Filled out from reference TRBV9 and TRBJ2-3, the complete variable domain reads DSGVTQTPKHLITATGQRVTLRCSPRSGDLSVYWYQQSLDQGLQFLIQYYNGEERAKGNILERFSAQQFPDLHSELNLSSLELGDSALYFCASSARAGGTDTQYFGPGTRLTVL.

The chain couples TRBV27 to TRBJ2-7; unclear D gene. Germline V CDR1 and CDR2: MNHEY, SMNVEV (reference sequence). The V gene lost 10 bases and the J gene lost 0 bases, with 13 bases spanning the gap. The CDR3 runs 13 residues. The CDR3, as DNA: TGTGCCACCCTAGACAAGAGCTCCTACGAGCAGTACTTC. Amino acid sequence: CATLDKSSYEQYF.

The V call is TRBV18, the J call TRBJ1-6; D call uncertain. In germline, CDR1 is KGHSH, CDR2 LQKENI. V shed 3 bases and J shed 6 bases, with 9 bases lying between them. This CDR3 spans 14 amino acids. CDR3 nucleotides: TGTGCCAGCTCACCCCGACGGGTTAATTCACCCCTCCACTTT. Protein product: CASSPRRVNSPLHF.

This clone was detected once. This sequence joins TRBV7-2 and TRBJ2-7; 14 bases align to TRBD2. The V gene end was trimmed by 5 bases and the J gene end by 6 bases; junction bases not matched to a gene: 9. Germline V gene lookup returns CDR1 SGHTA and CDR2 FQGNSA. The CDR3 covers 16 residues. CDR3 sequence reads: CASSHRPGLAGVEQYF. Written as DNA, the CDR3 is TGTGCCAGCAGCCACCGTCCGGGACTAGCGGGAGTCGAGCAGTACTTC.

This clone was counted a single time. The chain combines TRBV7-2 with TRBJ1-4; maybe TRBD1 (5 bases). Germline-derived CDR1 and CDR2 are SGHTA and FQGNSA. The V end was cut by 5 bases, the J end by 7 bases, with 17 bases between. The CDR3 totals 15 residues. CDR3 in DNA: TGTGCCAGCAGCGTATCGACAGCCCTCGGTGAAAAACTGTTTTTT. The encoded protein is CASSVSTALGEKLFF.

Only one count was recorded for this clone. The J gene is TRBJ2-3, the V gene TRBV5-8, with TRBD1 matching 7 bases. V was clipped by 4 bases and J by 4 bases; unmatched bases: 12. The CDR3 covers 16 residues. CDR1 and CDR2 from the germline V gene are SGHTS and YDEGEE. CDR3 DNA sequence: TGTGCCAGCAGCCTTGGGACAGCCCCATTGGCAGATACGCAGTATTTT. As protein: CASSLGTAPLADTQYF.